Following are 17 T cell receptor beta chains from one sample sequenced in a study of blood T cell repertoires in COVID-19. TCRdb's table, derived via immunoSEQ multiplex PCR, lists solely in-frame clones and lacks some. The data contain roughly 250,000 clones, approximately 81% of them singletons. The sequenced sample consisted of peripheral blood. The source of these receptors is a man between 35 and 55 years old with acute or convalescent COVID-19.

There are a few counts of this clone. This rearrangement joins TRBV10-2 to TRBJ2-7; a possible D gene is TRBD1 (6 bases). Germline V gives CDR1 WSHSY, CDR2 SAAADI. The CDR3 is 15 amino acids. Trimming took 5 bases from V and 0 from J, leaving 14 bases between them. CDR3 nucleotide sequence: TGCGCCAGCAGTCTTGGGACAAAGTCCTCCTACGAGCAGTACTTC. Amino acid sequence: CASSLGTKSSYEQYF.

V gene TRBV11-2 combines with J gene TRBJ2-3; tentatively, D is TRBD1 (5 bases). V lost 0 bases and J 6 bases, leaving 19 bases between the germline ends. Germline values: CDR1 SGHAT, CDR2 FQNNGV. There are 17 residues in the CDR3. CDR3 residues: CASSLEGGHIKGDTQYF. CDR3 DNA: TGTGCCAGCAGCTTAGAAGGCGGCCACATAAAGGGGGATACGCAGTATTTT.

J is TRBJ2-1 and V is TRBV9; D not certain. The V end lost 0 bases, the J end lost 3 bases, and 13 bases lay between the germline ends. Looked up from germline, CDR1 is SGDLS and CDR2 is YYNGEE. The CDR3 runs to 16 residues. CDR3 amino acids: CASSVVPGLGYNEQFF. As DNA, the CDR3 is TGTGCCAGCAGCGTAGTACCCGGGTTGGGCTACAATGAGCAGTTCTTC.

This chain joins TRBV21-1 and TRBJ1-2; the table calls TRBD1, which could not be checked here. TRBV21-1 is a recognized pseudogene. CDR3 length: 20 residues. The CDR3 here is CASSKRPPGTGLFYDYGYTF. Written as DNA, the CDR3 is TGTGCCAGCAGCAAAAGACCCCCCGGGACAGGGCTATTCTACGACTATGGCTACACCTTC.

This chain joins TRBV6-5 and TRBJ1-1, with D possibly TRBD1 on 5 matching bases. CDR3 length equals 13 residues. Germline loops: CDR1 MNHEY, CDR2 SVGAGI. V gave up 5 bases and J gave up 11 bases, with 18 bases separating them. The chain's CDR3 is CASSLTTALGAFF. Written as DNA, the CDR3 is TGTGCCAGCAGTCTAACGACAGCTCTCGGTGCTTTCTTT.

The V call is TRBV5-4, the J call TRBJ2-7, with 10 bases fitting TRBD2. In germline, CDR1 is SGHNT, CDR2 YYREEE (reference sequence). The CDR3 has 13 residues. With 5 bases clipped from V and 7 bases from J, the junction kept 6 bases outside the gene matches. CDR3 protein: CASSLAGGLEQYF. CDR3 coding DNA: TGTGCCAGCAGTTTAGCGGGGGGTTTAGAGCAGTACTTC.

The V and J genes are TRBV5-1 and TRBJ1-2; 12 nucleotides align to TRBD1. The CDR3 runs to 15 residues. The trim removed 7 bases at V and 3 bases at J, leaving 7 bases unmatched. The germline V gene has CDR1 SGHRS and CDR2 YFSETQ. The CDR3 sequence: CASHPGQGADYGYTF. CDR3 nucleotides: TGCGCCAGCCACCCGGGACAGGGGGCCGACTATGGCTACACCTTC.

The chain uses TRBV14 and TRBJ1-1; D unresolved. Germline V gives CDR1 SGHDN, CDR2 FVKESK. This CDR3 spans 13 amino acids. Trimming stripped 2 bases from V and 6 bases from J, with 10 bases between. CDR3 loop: CASSQLRAAEAFF. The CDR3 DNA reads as TGTGCCAGCAGCCAATTGAGGGCAGCTGAAGCTTTCTTT.

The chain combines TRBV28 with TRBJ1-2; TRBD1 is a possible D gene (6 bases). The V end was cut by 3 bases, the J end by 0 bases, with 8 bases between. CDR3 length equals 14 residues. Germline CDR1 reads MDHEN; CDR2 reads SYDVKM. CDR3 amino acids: CASSFRGANYGYTF. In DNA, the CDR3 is TGTGCCAGCAGTTTCAGGGGAGCTAACTATGGCTACACCTTC.

The CDR3 is CASSQASTGGAYGYTF. In DNA form, the CDR3 reads TGTGCCAGCAGCCAAGCTTCGACAGGGGGCGCCTATGGCTACACCTTC. This rearrangement joins TRBV3-1 (or the pseudogene TRBV3-2) to TRBJ1-2, with TRBD1 matching 10 bases. Germline CDR1 and CDR2: LGHDT and YNNKEL (reference sequence). CDR3 size: 16 residues. Germline trimming cut 1 base from V and 4 bases from J; bases unmatched to any gene: 6.

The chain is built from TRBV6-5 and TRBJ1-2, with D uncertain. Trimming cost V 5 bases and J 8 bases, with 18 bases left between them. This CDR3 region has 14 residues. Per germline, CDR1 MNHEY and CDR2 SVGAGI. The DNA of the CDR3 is TGTGCCAGCAGTCCTATGGGCCTACGGGGAGGCTACACCTTC. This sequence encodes CASSPMGLRGGYTF.

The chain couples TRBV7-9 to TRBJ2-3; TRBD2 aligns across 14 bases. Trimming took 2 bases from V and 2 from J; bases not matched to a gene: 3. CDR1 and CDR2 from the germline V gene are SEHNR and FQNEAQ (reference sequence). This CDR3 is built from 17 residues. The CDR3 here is CASSLRLAGGYTDTQYF. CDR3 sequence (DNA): TGTGCCAGCAGCTTACGACTAGCGGGGGGGTACACAGATACGCAGTATTTT.

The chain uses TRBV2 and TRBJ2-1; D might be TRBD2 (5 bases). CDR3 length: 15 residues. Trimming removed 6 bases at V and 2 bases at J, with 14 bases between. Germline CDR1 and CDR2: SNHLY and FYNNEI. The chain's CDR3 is CASRLGSGPYNEQFF. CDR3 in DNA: TGTGCCAGCAGGTTAGGGAGCGGTCCCTACAATGAGCAGTTCTTC.

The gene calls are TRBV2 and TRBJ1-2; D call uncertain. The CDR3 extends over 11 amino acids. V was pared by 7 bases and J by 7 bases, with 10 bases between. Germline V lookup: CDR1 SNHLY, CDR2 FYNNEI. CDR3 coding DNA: TGTGCCAGCACCGAGACTGGTGGCTACACCTTC. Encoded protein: CASTETGGYTF.

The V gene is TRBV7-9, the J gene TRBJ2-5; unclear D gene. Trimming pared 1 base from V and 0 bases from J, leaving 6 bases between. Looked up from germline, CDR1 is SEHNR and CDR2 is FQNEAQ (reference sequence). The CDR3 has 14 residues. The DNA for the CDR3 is TGTGCCAGCAGCTTAGTCCCAGACCAAGAGACCCAGTACTTC. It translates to CASSLVPDQETQYF.

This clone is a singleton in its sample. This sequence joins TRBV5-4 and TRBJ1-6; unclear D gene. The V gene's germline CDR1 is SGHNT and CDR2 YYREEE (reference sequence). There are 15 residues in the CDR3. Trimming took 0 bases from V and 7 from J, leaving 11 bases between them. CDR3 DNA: TGTGCCAGCAGCTTGGAGGTAGCCTCGAATTCACCCCTCCACTTT. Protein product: CASSLEVASNSPLHF.

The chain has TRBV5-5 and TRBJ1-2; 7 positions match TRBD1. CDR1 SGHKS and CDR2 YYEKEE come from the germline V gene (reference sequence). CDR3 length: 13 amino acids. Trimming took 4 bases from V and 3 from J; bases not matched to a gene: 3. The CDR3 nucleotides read TGTGCCAGCAGCATCGGGACAGACTATGGCTACACCTTC. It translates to CASSIGTDYGYTF. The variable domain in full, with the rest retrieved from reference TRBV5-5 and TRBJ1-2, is DAGVTQSPTHLIKTRGQQVTLRCSPISGHKSVSWYQQVLGQGPQFIFQYYEKEERGRGNFPDRFSARQFPNYSSELNVNALLLGDSALYLCASSIGTDYGYTFGSGTRLTVV.